This entry concerns a single T cell receptor (beta chain). V shed 8 bases, J shed 7 bases, and the junction held 9 bases outside the gene matches. Germline V gene lookup returns CDR1 LNHDA and CDR2 SQIVND (reference sequence). The CDR3 loop spans 14 amino acids. The method was immunoSEQ multiplex PCR; TCRdb's version includes in-frame clones alone and lacks a portion of them. The sample lists 190,000 or so clones, 70% to 90% occurring once. This sample was taken from a study of blood T cell repertoires in COVID-19. The source is an elderly woman with acute or convalescent COVID-19. The chain has TRBV19 and TRBJ1-4; 8 bases are a match to TRBD1. The sequenced material came from peripheral blood. In DNA form, the CDR3 reads TGTGCCAGTGTGGACAGGGCGAGTGCTGAAAAACTGTTTTTT. Encoded protein: CASVDRASAEKLFF.